These 31 T cell receptor beta chains originate from one sample sequenced in a study of cytotoxic CD8 clonotypes in ibrutinib-treated CLL (dated by TCRdb to the early 2020s). Taken with the paper, the label for time point translates to: 12 months on ibrutinib. Receptors were amplified or captured by the immunoSEQ multiplex PCR assay. Sourced from immuneACCESS, this table was stored by TCRdb with only in-frame sequences that have V and J called. A share of the clones is absent; for the studies checked, an unresolved V gene accounts for under half, and the remainder has no known explanation. This sample is represented by 49,000 or so clones; roughly 53% of them were singletons. Around a third of the sample is held by the ten biggest clonotypes. The material sequenced was PBMCs, taken after 12 months of ibrutinib treatment. These receptors were obtained from a human donor with chronic lymphocytic leukemia.

This chain links TRBV4-1 with TRBJ1-1; 12 positions match TRBD1. Germline values: CDR1 MGHRA, CDR2 YSYEKL. With V trimmed by 7 bases and J by 5 bases, 2 bases remained unmatched. The CDR3 runs 13 residues. The CDR3 sequence is CASTGQGATEAFF. CDR3 nucleotide sequence: TGCGCCAGCACGGGACAGGGGGCGACTGAAGCTTTCTTT.

J is TRBJ2-1 and V is TRBV11-3; possibly TRBD1 or TRBD2 for D (5 bases each). From germline, CDR1 is SGHNT and CDR2 YENEEA. The CDR3 extends over 14 amino acids. Trimming removed 2 bases at V and 12 bases at J, with 17 bases between. The CDR3 region has the DNA TGTGCCAGCAGCTTAAATGGGGGTTCCCGTATGCAGTTCTTC. Its protein is CASSLNGGSRMQFF.

J is TRBJ1-2 and V is TRBV6-1; weak D call: TRBD1 (6 bases). CDR3 length: 15 residues. Germline-derived CDR1 and CDR2 are MNHNS and SASEGT. V lost 1 base and J lost 4, with 13 bases in between. This CDR3 is CASSEEKGGSYGYTF. DNA of the CDR3: TGTGCCAGCAGTGAAGAGAAGGGGGGTAGCTATGGCTACACCTTC.

This chain uses TRBV5-4 with TRBJ2-1; D might be TRBD2 (5 bases). Germline V gene sequence: CDR1 SGHNT, CDR2 YYREEE (reference sequence). This CDR3 spans 15 amino acids. V was pared by 0 bases and J by 2 bases, with 9 bases between. CDR3 loop: CASSLAGGAYNEQFF. The CDR3 DNA sequence: TGTGCCAGCAGCTTGGCCGGAGGTGCCTACAATGAGCAGTTCTTC.

Many counts were recorded for this clone. The chain couples TRBV10-3 to TRBJ2-7; 12 bases line up with TRBD2. This CDR3 has 14 amino acids. V shed 11 bases and J 3 bases; nucleotides not matched to a gene: 8. The germline V gene encodes CDR1 ENHRY and CDR2 SYGVKD. The CDR3 DNA reads TGTGCCGCGGATTCGGGACTAGCGGGCTACGAGCAGTACTTC. Its protein product is CAADSGLAGYEQYF.

The chain links TRBV6-6 to TRBJ2-7; 7 nucleotides line up with TRBD1. Germline CDR1 is MNHNY and CDR2 is SVGAGI (reference sequence). After removal of 6 bases from V and 3 bases from J, the junction contained 8 bases not matched to a gene. The CDR3 consists of 14 residues. The CDR3 region is CASRHGQDYYEQYF. CDR3 nucleotide sequence: TGTGCCAGCAGACATGGACAGGATTACTACGAGCAGTACTTC.

This clone was seen a few times. This chain joins TRBV10-3 and TRBJ2-3; no firm D call. Trimming took 6 bases from V and 2 from J, leaving 24 bases between them. CDR1 and CDR2 (germline): ENHRY, SYGVKD. The CDR3 has 18 residues. The CDR3 loop reads CAIRVPTGPVIDTDTQYF. The CDR3 DNA reads as TGTGCCATCAGGGTACCCACGGGTCCAGTTATTGACACAGATACGCAGTATTTT.

This clone was observed a handful of times. The chain recombines TRBV5-1 with TRBJ1-6; TRBD1 matches at 10 bases. CDR1 and CDR2 (germline): SGHRS, YFSETQ. Germline trimming cut 0 bases from V and 8 bases from J; bases unmatched to any gene: 2. The CDR3 is made up of 15 amino acids. CDR3 protein: CASSLEGQGDSPLHF. The CDR3 DNA follows: TGCGCCAGCAGCTTGGAAGGACAGGGGGATTCACCCCTCCACTTT.

V and J are TRBV19 and TRBJ1-1; D perhaps matches TRBD1 (5 bases). Between the trimmed V and J ends, which lost 5 bases and 5 bases, there was a span of 12 bases. The CDR3 loop spans 13 amino acids. The germline gives CDR1 LNHDA, CDR2 SQIVND (reference sequence). The CDR3 sequence is CASSERQWTEAFF. CDR3 in DNA: TGTGCCAGTAGTGAACGACAGTGGACTGAAGCTTTCTTT.

The chain links TRBV6-6 to TRBJ1-5; D ambiguous. Germline V gene sequence: CDR1 MNHNY, CDR2 SVGAGI (reference sequence). This CDR3 has 16 amino acids. Trimming pared 6 bases from V and 1 base from J, leaving 16 bases between. CDR3 loop: CASSTARTESNQPQHF. The CDR3 nucleotides are TGTGCCAGCAGCACCGCCCGAACAGAAAGCAATCAGCCCCAGCATTTT.

The rearrangement links TRBV28 to TRBJ2-6; maybe TRBD1 (5 bases). The CDR3 sequence is 16 residues long. The germline V gene encodes CDR1 MDHEN and CDR2 SYDVKM. V was cut by 3 bases and J by 0 bases, with 9 bases left in between. The CDR3: CASSFYRYSGANVLTF. For the CDR3, the DNA is TGTGCCAGCAGTTTCTACAGGTACTCTGGGGCCAACGTCCTGACTTTC.

This clone has just a few counts. The gene calls are TRBV5-1 and TRBJ2-2; TRBD1 agrees at 9 bases. The CDR3 loop spans 15 amino acids. Per the germline V gene, CDR1 is SGHRS and CDR2 is YFSETQ. The junction had 7 bases not matched to a gene; V was cut back by 3 bases and J by 7 bases. CDR3 loop: CASSSGTGPHGELFF. CDR3 nucleotide sequence: TGCGCCAGCAGCTCCGGGACAGGGCCCCACGGGGAGCTGTTTTTT.

This clone was counted a few times. This sequence joins TRBV6-1 and TRBJ2-3; D gene ambiguous. V lost 3 bases to trimming and J lost 2 bases, with 3 bases between them. Germline CDR1 reads MNHNS; CDR2 reads SASEGT. The CDR3 runs 12 residues. The chain's CDR3 is CASSDNTDTQYF. The CDR3 nucleotides are TGTGCCAGCAGTGACAACACAGATACGCAGTATTTT.

The rearrangement uses TRBV28 and TRBJ2-7; D uncertain. The V gene's germline CDR1 is MDHEN and CDR2 SYDVKM. This CDR3 has 14 residues. Trimming left V 6 bases short and J 0 bases short, with 12 bases between. The CDR3 DNA reads as TGTGCCAGCAGGCGTGACGGAGCCTCCTACGAGCAGTACTTC. It yields the protein CASRRDGASYEQYF.

This clone appeared a few times. The rearrangement uses TRBV20-1 and TRBJ1-2; D remains ambiguous. The length of the CDR3 is 11 residues. Germline values: CDR1 DFQATT, CDR2 SNEGSKA (reference sequence). The V and J ends lost 5 bases and 5 bases respectively, with 9 bases between them. This CDR3 is CSARREYGYTF. The CDR3 DNA sequence: TGCAGTGCTCGACGGGAATATGGCTACACCTTC.

The V gene is TRBV21-1, the J gene TRBJ1-5; the table's D call TRBD1 went unverified against the DNA. TRBV21-1 is noted as a pseudogene. The CDR3 length is 15 residues. The CDR3 coding sequence is TGTGCCAGCAGCAACAGTGACATTAGCAATCAGCCCCAGCATTTT. This codes for CASSNSDISNQPQHF.

The chain uses TRBV27 and TRBJ2-2; D remains unclear. CDR1 is MNHEY and CDR2 is SMNVEV in the germline V gene (reference sequence). V was pared by 3 bases and J by 1 base, with 15 bases between. This CDR3 has 17 residues. Here the CDR3 DNA reads TGTGCCAGCAGTTTGCTCCTCCGGACGGAGAACACCGGGGAGCTGTTTTTT. This sequence encodes CASSLLLRTENTGELFF.

This clone was counted many times. This chain connects TRBV27 to TRBJ2-6; unclear D gene. The CDR3 extends over 14 amino acids. Germline assignment: CDR1 MNHEY and CDR2 SMNVEV (reference sequence). Deletions cut 3 bases from V and 6 bases from J, with 9 bases between. The CDR3 spells CASSFSLEANVLTF. The CDR3 DNA follows: TGTGCCAGCAGTTTCTCTTTAGAGGCCAACGTCCTGACTTTC.

This chain uses TRBV5-4 with TRBJ2-7, with D uncertain. The germline V gene has CDR1 SGHNT and CDR2 YYREEE (reference sequence). V lost 2 bases to trimming and J lost 2 bases, with 11 bases between them. The CDR3 runs 14 residues. The CDR3 DNA reads as TGTGCCAGCAGCTTACAAGGTTCGCCCTACGAGCAGTACTTC. Translated, it gives CASSLQGSPYEQYF.

This clone was picked up a small number of times. This chain uses TRBV5-1 with TRBJ2-5; D unresolved. The CDR3 has 12 amino acids. Looked up from germline, CDR1 is SGHRS and CDR2 is YFSETQ. Trimming took 5 bases from V and 4 from J, leaving 9 bases between them. The CDR3 here is CASRFDGETQYF. CDR3 in DNA: TGCGCCAGCAGGTTCGACGGAGAGACCCAGTACTTC.

This clone was counted only a few times. J is TRBJ2-7 and V is TRBV5-8; a possible D gene is TRBD2 (7 bases). Looked up from germline, CDR1 is SGHTS and CDR2 is YDEGEE. This CDR3 region has 16 residues. V was shortened by 3 bases and J by 4 bases, with 20 bases between the two germline ends. The DNA for the CDR3 is TGTGCCAGCAGCTGGGGAGGGAGACAGGACGATTACGAGCAGTACTTC. This gives the protein CASSWGGRQDDYEQYF.

The chain couples TRBV28 to TRBJ2-7; the D gene is possibly TRBD1 (6 bases). The CDR3 consists of 14 residues. Germline CDR1 reads MDHEN; CDR2 reads SYDVKM. Trimming pared 2 bases from V and 3 bases from J, leaving 11 bases between. In nucleotides, the CDR3 is TGTGCCAGCAGTTTAAGACAGGTAATCTACGAGCAGTACTTC. This codes for CASSLRQVIYEQYF.

CDR3 loop: CASSSLGGRDEQFF. The DNA of the CDR3 is TGTGCCAGCAGCTCGTTGGGGGGCCGCGATGAGCAGTTCTTC. The chain joins TRBV5-5 to TRBJ2-1; D tentatively fits TRBD1 or TRBD2 (6 bases each). Germline CDR1 SGHKS, CDR2 YYEKEE (reference sequence). Trimming removed 3 bases at V and 8 bases at J, with 15 bases between. The CDR3 has 14 amino acids.

The chain recombines TRBV15 with TRBJ1-1, with D unresolved. The V gene lost 0 bases and the J gene lost 1 base, with 6 bases spanning the gap. The length of the CDR3 is 14 residues. Per germline, CDR1 LNHNV and CDR2 YYDKDF (reference sequence). In nucleotides, the CDR3 is TGTGCCACCAGCAGAGATCTGGGGAACACTGAAGCTTTCTTT. The encoded protein is CATSRDLGNTEAFF.

The chain couples TRBV2 to TRBJ2-7; a possible D gene is TRBD2 (6 bases). The CDR3 spans 14 residues. Germline V gives CDR1 SNHLY, CDR2 FYNNEI. Trimming took off 8 bases at V and 3 bases at J, with 17 bases between the two ends. CDR3 region: CASGLDGGGYEQYF. Written as DNA, the CDR3 is TGTGCCAGCGGGCTCGATGGGGGAGGCTACGAGCAGTACTTC.

Written as DNA, the CDR3 is TGTGCCAGCTCACCACCTGGAGGGTATAGCAATCAGCCCCAGCATTTT. Its translation is CASSPPGGYSNQPQHF. The chain employs TRBV18 and TRBJ1-5; D unresolved. With 0 bases removed from V and 0 bases from J, the gap between germline ends came to 9 bases. CDR1 and CDR2 from the germline V gene are KGHSH and LQKENI. The CDR3 is made up of 16 amino acids. Drawing the rest from reference TRBV18 and TRBJ1-5, the complete variable domain is NAGVMQNPRHLVRRRGQEARLRCSPMKGHSHVYWYRQLPEEGLKFMVYLQKENIIDESGMPKERFSAEFPKEGPSILRIQQVVRGDSAAYFCASSPPGGYSNQPQHFGDGTRLSIL.

This clone appeared a single time. The CDR3 is CASSPPNRGSDTQYF. CDR3 coding DNA: TGTGCCAGCTCACCACCGAACAGGGGCTCAGATACGCAGTATTTT. The J gene is TRBJ2-3, the V gene TRBV18; TRBD1 matches at 7 bases. Germline assignment: CDR1 KGHSH and CDR2 LQKENI. Trimming took 0 bases from V and 4 from J; bases not matched to a gene: 4. The CDR3 covers 15 residues. The whole variable domain, remainder taken from reference TRBV18 and TRBJ2-3, is NAGVMQNPRHLVRRRGQEARLRCSPMKGHSHVYWYRQLPEEGLKFMVYLQKENIIDESGMPKERFSAEFPKEGPSILRIQQVVRGDSAAYFCASSPPNRGSDTQYFGPGTRLTVL.

V usage is TRBV10-1 and J usage is TRBJ2-6, with TRBD1 matching over 7 bases. The J segment lost 4 bases and the V segment lost 5 bases, leaving 5 bases of the junction unmatched. The CDR3 spans 15 residues. CDR1 is WNHNN and CDR2 is SYGVQD in the germline V gene (reference sequence). CDR3 DNA: TGCGCCAGCAGTCCAGGGGGTTCCGGGGCCAACGTCCTGACTTTC. Translation gives CASSPGGSGANVLTF.

V usage is TRBV7-9 and J usage is TRBJ2-7; D possibly corresponds to TRBD2 (6 bases). There are 12 residues in the CDR3. Germline V CDR1 and CDR2: SEHNR, FQNEAQ (reference sequence). Deletions cut 8 bases from V and 5 bases from J, with 13 bases between. The CDR3: CASGDLLHEQYF. The CDR3 coding sequence is TGTGCCAGCGGGGACTTACTTCACGAGCAGTACTTC.

V gene TRBV2 combines with J gene TRBJ1-2; no firm D call. Looked up from germline, CDR1 is SNHLY and CDR2 is FYNNEI. The V end was cut by 6 bases, the J end by 2 bases, with 10 bases between. This CDR3 comprises 13 residues. The CDR3 reads CASSLDGNYGYTF. CDR3 sequence (DNA): TGTGCCAGCAGCTTAGACGGGAACTATGGCTACACCTTC.

CDR3: CASSLRGRSNQPQHF. CDR3 in DNA: TGTGCCAGCAGTTTAAGGGGAAGGAGCAATCAGCCCCAGCATTTT. The chain couples TRBV27 to TRBJ1-5; possibly TRBD1 for D (5 bases). CDR1 and CDR2 from the germline V gene are MNHEY and SMNVEV (reference sequence). CDR3 length equals 15 residues. The V and J ends lost 2 bases and 1 base respectively, with 9 bases between them.